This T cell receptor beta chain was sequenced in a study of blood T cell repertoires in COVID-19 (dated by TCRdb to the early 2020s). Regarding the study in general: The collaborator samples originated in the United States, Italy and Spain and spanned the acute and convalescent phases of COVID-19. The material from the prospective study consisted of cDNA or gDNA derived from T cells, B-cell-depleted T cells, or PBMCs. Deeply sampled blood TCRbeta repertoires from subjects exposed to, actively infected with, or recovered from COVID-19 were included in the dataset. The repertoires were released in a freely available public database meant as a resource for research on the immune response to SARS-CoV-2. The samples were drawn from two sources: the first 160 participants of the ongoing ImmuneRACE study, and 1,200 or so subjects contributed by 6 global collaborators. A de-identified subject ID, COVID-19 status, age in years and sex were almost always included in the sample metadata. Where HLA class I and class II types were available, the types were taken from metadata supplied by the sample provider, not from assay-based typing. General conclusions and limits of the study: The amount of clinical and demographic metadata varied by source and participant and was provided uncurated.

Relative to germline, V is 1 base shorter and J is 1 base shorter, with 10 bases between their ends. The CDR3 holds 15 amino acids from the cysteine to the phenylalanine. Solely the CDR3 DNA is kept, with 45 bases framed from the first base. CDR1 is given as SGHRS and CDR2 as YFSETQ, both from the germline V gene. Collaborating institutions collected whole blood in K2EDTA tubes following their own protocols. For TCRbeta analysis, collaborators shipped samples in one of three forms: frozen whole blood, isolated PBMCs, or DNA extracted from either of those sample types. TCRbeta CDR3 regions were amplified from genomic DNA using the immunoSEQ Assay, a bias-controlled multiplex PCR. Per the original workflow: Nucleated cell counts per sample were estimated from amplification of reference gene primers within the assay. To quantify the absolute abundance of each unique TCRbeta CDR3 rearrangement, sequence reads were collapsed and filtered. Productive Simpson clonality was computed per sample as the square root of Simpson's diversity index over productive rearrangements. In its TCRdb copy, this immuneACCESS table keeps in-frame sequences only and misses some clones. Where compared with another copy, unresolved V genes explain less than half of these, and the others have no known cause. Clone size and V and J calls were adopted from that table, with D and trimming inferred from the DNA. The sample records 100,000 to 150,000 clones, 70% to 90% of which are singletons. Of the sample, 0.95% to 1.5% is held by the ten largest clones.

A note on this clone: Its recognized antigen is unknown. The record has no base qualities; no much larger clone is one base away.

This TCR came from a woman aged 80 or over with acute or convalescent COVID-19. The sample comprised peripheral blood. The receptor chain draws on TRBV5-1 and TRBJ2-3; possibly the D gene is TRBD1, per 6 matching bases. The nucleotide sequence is TGCGCCAGCAGCTTGTACCCAGGGGGCACAGATACGCAGTATTTT. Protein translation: CASSLYPGGTDTQYF.